The present TCR beta chain was sequenced within a study of shared clonotypes between healthy human individuals. Turning to the study itself: CD4 naive and memory got three plates each, CD8 naive two, CD8 memory one.

As concerns this clone: Its antigen is currently unknown.

Broader study findings: The study found lower generation probabilities in non-shared clonotypes than in those shared by all four donors. With a handful of donors compared, 4.5% to 6.5% of naive CD4 clonotypes were shared.

Method: immunoSEQ multiplex PCR; TCRdb's copy keeps in-frame clones and lacks some. The table includes 650,000 to 750,000 clones, around 72% detected once. Donors were healthy HIV-negative adults without recent acute infections or vaccinations. In germline, CDR1 is LNHDA, CDR2 SQIVND (reference sequence). This CDR3 is 18 amino acids long. V shed 3 bases and J shed 5 bases, with 23 bases lying between them. The source material was memory CD4+ T cells sorted from blood. The subset: CD45RA-negative fraction. V is TRBV19 and J is TRBJ1-5, with D maybe TRBD1 (5 bases). The sequence was collected from a woman aged 25 to 39 in good health. CDR3 nucleotide sequence: TGTGCCAGTAGTATCCCCCCTGATAGACAGAGTTACGATCAGCCCCAGCATTTT. This codes for CASSIPPDRQSYDQPQHF.